The clone carrying this T cell receptor beta chain was detected once. The antigen is unknown. The CDR3 has 16 amino acids. Germline trimming cut 4 bases from V and 3 bases from J; bases unmatched to any gene: 4. Germline lookup yields CDR1 SGHTA and CDR2 FQGNSA. The sample is drawn from a study of cytomegalovirus exposure and HLA in healthy donors. Study findings and constraints: There were several of the most significant clusters that appeared linked to common viral pathogens in a later analysis. Later analysis identified a missense DCLRE1C variant that was linked to TCR beta V- and J-gene trimming.

Vbeta (60) and Jbeta (13) primers were used in the PCR. Clones were sequenced by immunoSEQ multiplex PCR, and TCRdb holds only the in-frame ones, with some missing. The sample lists 180,000 or so clones, approximately 71% occurring once. The chain uses TRBV7-2 and TRBJ2-3, with TRBD2 identical over 13 bases. The source material was PBMCs. This receptor was obtained from a woman between 35 and 50 years old in good health and CMV-seropositive. DNA of the CDR3: TGTGCCAGCAGCTCCGGACTAGCGGGAGAAACAGATACGCAGTATTTT. Protein: CASSSGLAGETDTQYF.